The 11 T cell receptor beta chains in this list originate from one sample, sequenced in a study of neoadjuvant anti-PD-1 for oral cavity cancer. The time point was: after neoadjuvant nivolumab, at surgical resection. TCRdb's copy holds only in-frame clones and misses some; the assay was immunoSEQ multiplex PCR. The table records 20,000 to 25,000 clones, roughly 45% of them present only once. The specimen was tumor tissue, collected after nivolumab (anti-PD-1) treatment. These receptors were taken from a person between 35 and 79 years old with oral cavity squamous cell carcinoma.

Written as DNA, the CDR3 is TGCGCCAGCAGCTTGGAGGCAGGGGGCTACGAGCAGTACTTC. Translation: CASSLEAGGYEQYF. The chain combines TRBV5-1 with TRBJ2-7, with 7 bases that match TRBD1. The germline CDR1 and CDR2 sequences are SGHRS and YFSETQ. The CDR3 has 14 amino acids. V lost 0 bases and J lost 3; bases outside the gene matches: 3.

The V gene is TRBV6-6, the J gene TRBJ2-5; the match to TRBD2 covers 8 bases. The V segment lost 3 bases and the J segment 3 bases; nucleotides outside the gene matches: 6. This CDR3 region has 15 residues. Germline V gene lookup returns CDR1 MNHNY and CDR2 SVGAGI (reference sequence). As DNA, the CDR3 is TGTGCCAGCAGTTATCCCGGGGGGGCAAAAGAGACCCAGTACTTC. Translated: CASSYPGGAKETQYF.

The genes are TRBV19 and TRBJ2-7; 8 bases match TRBD1. V dropped 1 base and J dropped 3; count of bases not matched to a gene: 8. CDR3 length equals 16 residues. Looked up from germline, CDR1 is LNHDA and CDR2 is SQIVND (reference sequence). CDR3 nucleotides: TGTGCCAGTAGTATAGCCGGACAGGGTCTAAGCTACGAGCAGTACTTC. Amino acid sequence: CASSIAGQGLSYEQYF.

This clone has a handful of counts. V gene TRBV7-2 combines with J gene TRBJ2-2; D is possibly TRBD1 (5 bases). Trimming cost V 6 bases and J 5 bases, with 10 bases left between them. The germline V gene has CDR1 SGHTA and CDR2 FQGNSA. The CDR3 sequence is 13 residues long. The CDR3 DNA reads as TGTGCCAGCAGTCTGGACAAGACCGGGGAGCTGTTTTTT. Translating it yields CASSLDKTGELFF.

This clone was seen only a few times. V usage is TRBV5-1 and J usage is TRBJ1-3; 8 bases match TRBD1. The germline CDR1 and CDR2 sequences are SGHRS and YFSETQ. Trimming at V came to 5 bases and at J to 2 bases, leaving 6 bases not matched to a gene. CDR3 length equals 15 residues. In DNA form, the CDR3 reads TGCGCCAGCAGTCCGGACAGGGCGACTGGAAACACCATATATTTT. This codes for CASSPDRATGNTIYF.

The chain couples TRBV27 to TRBJ2-6; D is uncertain. There are 16 residues in the CDR3. The V end was cut by 3 bases, the J end by 0 bases, with 9 bases between. Germline CDR1 and CDR2: MNHEY and SMNVEV (reference sequence). The CDR3 sequence: CASSFGRNSGANVLTF. CDR3 DNA sequence: TGTGCCAGCAGTTTCGGACGCAACTCTGGGGCCAACGTCCTGACTTTC.

The chain uses TRBV6-5 and TRBJ1-1; 9 bases line up with TRBD1. Trimming removed 5 bases from V and 0 bases from J; junction bases left unmatched: 4. The CDR3 spans 15 residues. Germline V gene lookup returns CDR1 MNHEY and CDR2 SVGAGI. This CDR3 is CASSRTGGLNTEAFF. CDR3 DNA sequence: TGTGCCAGCAGTCGTACAGGGGGCCTGAACACTGAAGCTTTCTTT.

This clone has a handful of counts. This sequence joins TRBV5-1 and TRBJ1-3; 9 bases line up with TRBD1. Germline CDR1 is SGHRS and CDR2 is YFSETQ. The CDR3 extends over 16 amino acids. V was clipped by 3 bases and J by 2 bases; unmatched bases: 6. CDR3 DNA sequence: TGCGCCAGCAGCTGGGGACAGGGACTTGCTGGAAACACCATATATTTT. Its translation is CASSWGQGLAGNTIYF.

This clone was seen a few times. This rearrangement joins TRBV19 to TRBJ2-1, with D maybe TRBD1 (6 bases). In germline, CDR1 is LNHDA, CDR2 SQIVND (reference sequence). The CDR3 loop spans 15 amino acids. Deletions cut 3 bases from V and 9 bases from J, with 18 bases between. The CDR3 region has the DNA TGTGCCAGTAGTATGCAAGGGGGAACCACAGCTGAGCAGTTCTTC. Amino acids: CASSMQGGTTAEQFF.

The CDR3 protein is CASSMTGTNEKLFF. CDR3 coding DNA: TGTGCCAGTAGTATGACGGGGACTAATGAAAAACTGTTTTTT. The chain combines TRBV19 with TRBJ1-4; D remains unclear. V was trimmed by 3 bases and J by 2 bases, leaving 7 bases between them. CDR3 length: 14 residues. Germline V gene lookup returns CDR1 LNHDA and CDR2 SQIVND (reference sequence).

This clone was picked up one time. The chain employs TRBV28 and TRBJ2-6; the match to TRBD1 covers 7 bases. There are 18 residues in the CDR3. J lost 0 bases, V lost 3 bases, and 8 bases had no gene match. The germline V gene encodes CDR1 MDHEN and CDR2 SYDVKM. The CDR3 region has the DNA TGTGCCAGCAGTTTGACCGGGACAGCGAGCTCTGGGGCCAACGTCCTGACTTTC. This sequence encodes CASSLTGTASSGANVLTF.